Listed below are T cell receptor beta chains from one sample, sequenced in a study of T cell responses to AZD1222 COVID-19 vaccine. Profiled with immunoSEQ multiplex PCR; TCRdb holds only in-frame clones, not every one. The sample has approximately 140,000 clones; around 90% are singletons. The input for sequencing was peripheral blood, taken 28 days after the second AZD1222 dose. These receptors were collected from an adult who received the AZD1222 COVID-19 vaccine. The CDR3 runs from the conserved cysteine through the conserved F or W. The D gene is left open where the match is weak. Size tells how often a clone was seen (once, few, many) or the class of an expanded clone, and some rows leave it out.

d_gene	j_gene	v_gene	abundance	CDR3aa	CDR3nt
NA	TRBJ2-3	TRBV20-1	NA	CSARGGNTQYF	TGCAGTGCTAGAGGTGGGAATACGCAGTATTTT
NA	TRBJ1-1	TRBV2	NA	CASSETYTEAFF	TGTGCCAGCAGTGAAACGTACACTGAAGCTTTCTTT
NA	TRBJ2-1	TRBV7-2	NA	CAIPTRPGSYNEQFF	TGTGCCATTCCGACCAGGCCGGGCTCCTACAATGAGCAGTTCTTC
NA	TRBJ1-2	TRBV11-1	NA	CASSLVRGTDYGYTF	TGTGCCAGCAGCTTAGTGAGGGGGACGGACTATGGCTACACCTTC
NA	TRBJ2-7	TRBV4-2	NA	CASSQYRAQALFSYEQYF	TGTGCCAGCAGCCAGTACCGGGCCCAGGCCTTATTCTCCTACGAGCAGTACTTC
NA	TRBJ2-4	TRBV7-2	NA	CASSVTPVGAKNIQYF	TGTGCCAGCAGCGTCACCCCGGTGGGGGCCAAAAACATTCAGTACTTC
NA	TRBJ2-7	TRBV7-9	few	CASTFGGLYEQYF	TGTGCCAGCACTTTTGGGGGCCTCTACGAGCAGTACTTC
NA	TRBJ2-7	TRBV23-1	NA	CASTPTAFSYEQYF	TGCGCCAGCACCCCGACTGCCTTCTCCTACGAGCAGTACTTC
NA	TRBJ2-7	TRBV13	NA	CASSLVGGLTSYEQYF	TGTGCCAGCAGCTTAGTTGGCGGACTCACCTCCTACGAGCAGTACTTC
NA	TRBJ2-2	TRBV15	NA	CATSRGIDSGELFF	TGTGCCACCAGCAGAGGAATTGACTCCGGGGAGCTGTTTTTT
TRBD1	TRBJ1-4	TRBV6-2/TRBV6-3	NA	CASSGQVEGELFF	TGTGCCAGCAGCGGACAGGTCGAAGGGGAACTGTTTTTT
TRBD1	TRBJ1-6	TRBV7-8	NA	CASSLGQGNNSPLHF	TGTGCCAGCAGCCTTGGACAGGGAAACAATTCACCCCTCCACTTT
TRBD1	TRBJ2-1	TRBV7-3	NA	CASSLMSGGASYNEQFF	TGTGCCAGCAGCTTAATGTCAGGGGGCGCCTCCTACAATGAGCAGTTCTTC
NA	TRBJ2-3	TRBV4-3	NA	CASSQDLSGSYTQYF	TGCGCCAGCAGCCAAGACCTAAGCGGCAGTTATACGCAGTATTTT
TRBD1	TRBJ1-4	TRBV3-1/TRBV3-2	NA	CASSLAGTDNEKLFF	TGTGCCAGCAGCCTAGCCGGGACAGATAATGAAAAACTGTTTTTT
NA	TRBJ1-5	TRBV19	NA	CASSSRTANSNQPQHF	TGTGCCAGTAGCTCGAGGACAGCGAATAGCAATCAGCCCCAGCATTTT
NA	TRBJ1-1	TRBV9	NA	CASSAGGGGTEAFF	TGTGCCAGCAGCGCCGGTGGGGGCGGCACTGAAGCTTTCTTT
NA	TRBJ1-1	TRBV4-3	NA	CASSQDPGAGEAFF	TGCGCCAGCAGCCAAGATCCCGGGGCTGGGGAAGCTTTCTTT
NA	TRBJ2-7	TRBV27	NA	CASKNVASYEQYF	TGTGCCAGTAAGAACGTCGCCTCCTACGAGCAGTACTTC
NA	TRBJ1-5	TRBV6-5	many	CASSWSGANQPQHF	TGTGCCAGCAGTTGGTCGGGCGCCAATCAGCCCCAGCATTTT
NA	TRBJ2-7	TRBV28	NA	CASSAYEQYF	TGTGCCAGCAGTGCTTACGAGCAGTACTTC
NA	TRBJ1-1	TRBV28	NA	CASSLVQTNTEAFF	TGTGCCAGCAGTTTGGTGCAGACGAACACTGAAGCTTTCTTT
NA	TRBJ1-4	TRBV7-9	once	CASSLAAPNEKLFF	TGTGCCAGCAGCCTGGCGGCTCCTAATGAAAAACTGTTTTTT
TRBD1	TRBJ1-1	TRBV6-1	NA	CASRTGTGNTEAFF	TGTGCCAGCAGGACCGGGACAGGGAACACTGAAGCTTTCTTT
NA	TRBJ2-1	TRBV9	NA	CASSRAQGRHNEQFF	TGTGCCAGCAGCAGAGCGCAGGGGAGGCACAATGAGCAGTTCTTC
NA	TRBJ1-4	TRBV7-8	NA	CASSNFLAGPRGEKLFF	TGTGCCAGCAGCAACTTTTTGGCGGGGCCGCGGGGCGAAAAACTGTTTTTT